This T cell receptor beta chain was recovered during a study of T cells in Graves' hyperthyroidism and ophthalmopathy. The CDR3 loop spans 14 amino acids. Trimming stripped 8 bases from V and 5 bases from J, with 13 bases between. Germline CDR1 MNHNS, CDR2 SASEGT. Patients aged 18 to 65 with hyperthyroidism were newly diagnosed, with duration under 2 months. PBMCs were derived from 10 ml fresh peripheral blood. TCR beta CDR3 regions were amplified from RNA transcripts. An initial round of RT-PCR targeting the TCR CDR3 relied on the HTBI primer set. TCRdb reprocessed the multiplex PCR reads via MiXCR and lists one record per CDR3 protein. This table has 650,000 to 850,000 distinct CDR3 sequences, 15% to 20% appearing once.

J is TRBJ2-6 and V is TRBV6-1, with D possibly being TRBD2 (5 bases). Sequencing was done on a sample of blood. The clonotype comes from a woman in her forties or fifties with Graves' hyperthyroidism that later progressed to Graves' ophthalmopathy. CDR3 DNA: TGTGCCAGCGCGAGGGCCCTCTGGGCCAACGTCCTGACTTTC. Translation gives CASARALWANVLTF.